This T cell receptor (beta chain) derives from a study of blood T cell repertoires in COVID-19. Overall study context: Both acute and convalescent COVID-19 samples were obtained from the United States, Italy and Spain. PBMCs, B-cell-depleted T cells, or T cells provided the cDNA or gDNA that made up the material.

The repertoire was sequenced with immunoSEQ multiplex PCR; TCRdb's copy has only in-frame clones and lacks some. The table has under 300,000 clones, just over 85% seen once; the top ten hold 3%. Trimming stripped 5 bases from V and 6 bases from J, with 23 bases between. This CDR3 is built from 17 residues. From germline, CDR1 is LNHDA and CDR2 SQIVND (reference sequence). The sample comprised peripheral blood. The rearrangement joins TRBV19 to TRBJ2-4; a possible D gene is TRBD1 (6 bases). This TCR derives from a woman younger than 45 with active or convalescent COVID-19. CDR3 nucleotides: TGTGCCAGTAGTCCGCTAGCAATGGGGGCTGTGGGAAACATTCAGTACTTC. It translates to CASSPLAMGAVGNIQYF.